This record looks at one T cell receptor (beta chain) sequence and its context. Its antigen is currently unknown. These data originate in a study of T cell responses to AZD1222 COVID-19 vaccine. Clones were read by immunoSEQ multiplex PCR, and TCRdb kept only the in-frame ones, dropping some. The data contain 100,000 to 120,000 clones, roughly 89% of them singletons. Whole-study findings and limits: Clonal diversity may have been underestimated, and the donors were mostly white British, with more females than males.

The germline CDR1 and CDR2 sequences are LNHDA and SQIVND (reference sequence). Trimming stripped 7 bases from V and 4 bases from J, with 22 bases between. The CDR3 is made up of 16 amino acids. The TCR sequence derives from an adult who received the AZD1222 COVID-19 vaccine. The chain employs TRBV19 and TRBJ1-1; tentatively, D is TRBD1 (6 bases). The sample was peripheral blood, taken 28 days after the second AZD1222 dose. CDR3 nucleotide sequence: TGTGCCAGTATAGCCCTGGGAGGGGGTTTCGGCACTGAAGCTTTCTTT. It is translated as CASIALGGGFGTEAFF.